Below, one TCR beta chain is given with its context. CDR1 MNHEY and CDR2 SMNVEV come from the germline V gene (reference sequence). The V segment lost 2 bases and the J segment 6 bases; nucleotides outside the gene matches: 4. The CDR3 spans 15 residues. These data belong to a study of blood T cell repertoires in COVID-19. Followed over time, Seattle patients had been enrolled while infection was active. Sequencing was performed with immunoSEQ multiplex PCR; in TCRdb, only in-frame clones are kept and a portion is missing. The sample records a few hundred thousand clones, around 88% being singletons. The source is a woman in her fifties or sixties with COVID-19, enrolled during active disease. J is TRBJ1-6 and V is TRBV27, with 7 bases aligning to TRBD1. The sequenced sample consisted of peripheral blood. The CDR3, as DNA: TGTGCCAGCAGTTTAGAGGGGACAGTTAATTCACCCCTCCACTTT. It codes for CASSLEGTVNSPLHF.